The 16 T cell receptor beta chains presented below share a single source sample, sequenced in a study of cytomegalovirus exposure and HLA in healthy donors. PCR used 60 Vbeta primers and 13 Jbeta primers. Some clones are missing from TCRdb's copy, which holds only in-frame ones; the method was immunoSEQ multiplex PCR. The repertoire holds around 130,000 clones, with more than 80% as singletons. The specimen sequenced was PBMCs. These receptors came from a male donor in good health and CMV-seronegative.

This chain connects TRBV2 to TRBJ1-6; TRBD1 matches 8 bases. Losses at the gene ends were 7 bases for V and 10 bases for J; bases not matched to a gene: 6. CDR3 length: 13 residues. The germline gives CDR1 SNHLY, CDR2 FYNNEI. The CDR3 region is CASTQGAISPLHF. As DNA, the CDR3 is TGTGCCAGCACCCAGGGGGCGATCTCACCCCTCCACTTT.

The DNA for the CDR3 is TGTGCCAGCAGCTATCCGGGAGCGGGCACCGGGGAGCTGTTTTTT. Translation gives CASSYPGAGTGELFF. The chain carries TRBV7-2 and TRBJ2-2, with D perhaps matching TRBD2 (6 bases). Between the trimmed V and J ends, which lost 4 bases and 4 bases, there was a span of 13 bases. Germline CDR1 SGHTA, CDR2 FQGNSA. This CDR3 is 15 amino acids long.

In regard to this clone: The sample has other DNA sequences that encode this CDR3 too. The chain joins TRBV6-4 to TRBJ2-2; D might be TRBD2 (6 bases). Trimming stripped 5 bases from V and 3 bases from J, with 7 bases between. Germline CDR1 and CDR2: MRHNA and SNTAGT. The CDR3 totals 13 residues. The CDR3 nucleotides are TGTGCCAGCAGTCCGGGGGACACCGGGGAGCTGTTTTTT. It specifies CASSPGDTGELFF.

The rearrangement joins TRBV18 to TRBJ1-2, with 8 bases matching TRBD1. Losses at the gene ends were 2 bases for V and 4 bases for J; bases not matched to a gene: 12. The CDR3 spans 17 residues. Germline V lookup: CDR1 KGHSH, CDR2 LQKENI. For the CDR3, the DNA is TGTGCCAGCTCACCAACGGGGACAGGCGGTCTTGGCTATGGCTACACCTTC. This encodes CASSPTGTGGLGYGYTF. Looking up the rest from reference TRBV18 and TRBJ1-2 gives the full variable domain: NAGVMQNPRHLVRRRGQEARLRCSPMKGHSHVYWYRQLPEEGLKFMVYLQKENIIDESGMPKERFSAEFPKEGPSILRIQQVVRGDSAAYFCASSPTGTGGLGYGYTFGSGTRLTVV.

This chain connects TRBV5-4 to TRBJ2-1, with 7 positions matching TRBD2. The CDR3 runs to 15 residues. Germline V gene data show CDR1 as SGHNT and CDR2 as YYREEE (reference sequence). V gave up 1 base and J gave up 4 bases; unmatched junction bases: 5. The CDR3 spells CASSLRFGGYNEQFF. CDR3 coding DNA: TGTGCCAGCAGCTTGAGGTTCGGGGGGTACAATGAGCAGTTCTTC.

V is TRBV6-5 and J is TRBJ2-3; 8 bases align to TRBD2. The CDR3 has 13 residues. Unmatched junction bases numbered 5, after V lost 2 bases and J lost 10 bases. Germline values: CDR1 MNHEY, CDR2 SVGAGI. CDR3 bases: TGTGCCAGCAGTTACGTGGCTAGCGGGCCGCAGTATTTT. Protein product: CASSYVASGPQYF.

The rearrangement links TRBV28 to TRBJ1-2; D possibly corresponds to TRBD1 (6 bases). CDR3 length: 13 amino acids. V was pared by 6 bases and J by 3 bases, with 11 bases between. Germline loops: CDR1 MDHEN, CDR2 SYDVKM. The chain's CDR3 is CASSTDSYYGYTF. The CDR3 DNA follows: TGTGCCAGCAGCACGGACAGCTACTATGGCTACACCTTC.

V usage is TRBV10-3 and J usage is TRBJ1-1, with unresolved D. This CDR3 has 13 amino acids. Between the trimmed V and J ends, which lost 6 bases and 3 bases, there was a span of 11 bases. Germline CDR1 is ENHRY and CDR2 is SYGVKD. In nucleotides, the CDR3 is TGTGCCATCAGAGTGAAATCGGACACTGAAGCTTTCTTT. It translates to CAIRVKSDTEAFF.

This clone was detected a few times. The gene calls are TRBV11-2 and TRBJ1-1; D perhaps matches TRBD1 (5 bases). The CDR3 extends over 13 amino acids. V was trimmed by 2 bases and J by 8 bases, leaving 12 bases between them. Germline loops: CDR1 SGHAT, CDR2 FQNNGV. CDR3 DNA: TGTGCCAGCAGCTTAAACTCACAGGAGGAAGCTTTCTTT. It codes for CASSLNSQEEAFF.

The chain combines TRBV6-5 with TRBJ2-7, with D possibly TRBD1 on 5 matching bases. The CDR3 runs to 14 residues. The germline V gene has CDR1 MNHEY and CDR2 SVGAGI. Between the trimmed V and J ends, which lost 6 bases and 4 bases, there was a span of 16 bases. CDR3 loop: CASREQVLGYEQYF. The CDR3 bases are TGTGCCAGCAGGGAACAGGTCCTTGGGTACGAGCAGTACTTC.

The gene calls are TRBV28 and TRBJ1-2; TRBD1 matches 7 bases. The junction had 6 bases not matched to a gene; V was cut back by 6 bases and J by 5 bases. The CDR3 extends over 13 amino acids. CDR1 and CDR2 from the germline V gene are MDHEN and SYDVKM. CDR3 in DNA: TGTGCCAGCAGCTTCTCAGGGGGTTATGGCTACACCTTC. Its translation is CASSFSGGYGYTF.

The chain employs TRBV28 and TRBJ1-6; D gene ambiguous. This CDR3 is built from 15 residues. Trimming took off 4 bases at V and 13 bases at J, with 20 bases between the two ends. Germline V CDR1 and CDR2: MDHEN, SYDVKM. The CDR3 region has the DNA TGTGCCAGCAGTTCCGGGTCCGACCTCACCTTCCCCCTCCACTTT. Translating gives CASSSGSDLTFPLHF.

This rearrangement joins TRBV30 to TRBJ2-7; D gene unclear. The CDR3 loop spans 11 amino acids. Germline CDR1 is GTSNPN and CDR2 is SVGIG (reference sequence). V gave up 8 bases and J gave up 3 bases, with 11 bases separating them. CDR3 DNA sequence: TGTGCCCTGAGAGAAGTCTACGAGCAGTACTTC. Its protein is CALREVYEQYF.

The chain employs TRBV9 and TRBJ1-2; maybe TRBD1 (5 bases). CDR3 length equals 17 residues. Per the germline V gene, CDR1 is SGDLS and CDR2 is YYNGEE. Trimming cost V 0 bases and J 6 bases, with 21 bases left between them. Here the CDR3 reads CASSVDSGRPLGDGYTF. CDR3 nucleotide sequence: TGTGCCAGCAGCGTAGATTCGGGCAGGCCTTTAGGGGATGGCTACACCTTC.

The chain has TRBV7-2 and TRBJ2-1, with 8 bases matching TRBD1. CDR3 length equals 16 residues. Germline V lookup: CDR1 SGHTA, CDR2 FQGNSA. Trimming at V came to 1 base and at J to 8 bases, leaving 10 bases not matched to a gene. The CDR3 loop reads CASSLGVTGAEDEQFF. Written as DNA, the CDR3 is TGTGCCAGCAGCTTAGGGGTGACAGGGGCCGAGGATGAGCAGTTCTTC.

This chain connects TRBV15 to TRBJ2-1; D perhaps matches TRBD1 (5 bases). The CDR3 spans 16 residues. CDR1 and CDR2 from the germline V gene are LNHNV and YYDKDF (reference sequence). The V end was cut by 3 bases, the J end by 9 bases, with 21 bases between. In DNA form, the CDR3 reads TGTGCCACCAGCAGTATTTTCCCGAAGGTCAGGGTTGAGCAGTTCTTC. Amino acid sequence: CATSSIFPKVRVEQFF.